The source of this T cell receptor beta chain is a study of OX40 agonist ivuxolimab in advanced cancers. TCRdb keeps only in-frame clones here, not all; method: immunoSEQ multiplex PCR. The table records about 70,000 clones, more than 65% of them present only once. Remarks on this clone: The junction shows a germline mismatch at one end, possibly a read error.

Germline CDR1 is LGHNA and CDR2 is YNFKEQ. The length of the CDR3 is 18 residues. This material consisted of CD4+ or CD8+ T cells sorted from blood, taken in a trial of the OX40 agonist ivuxolimab. This receptor was taken from an adult with an advanced solid tumor such as melanoma, head and neck, liver or kidney cancer. The V and J genes are TRBV4-2 and TRBJ2-7, with 14 bases that match TRBD2. CDR3 loop: CANSQDGTSGGTSYEQYF. The CDR3 DNA reads as TGTGCCAACAGCCAAGATGGGACTAGCGGGGGTACCTCCTACGAGCAGTACTTC.